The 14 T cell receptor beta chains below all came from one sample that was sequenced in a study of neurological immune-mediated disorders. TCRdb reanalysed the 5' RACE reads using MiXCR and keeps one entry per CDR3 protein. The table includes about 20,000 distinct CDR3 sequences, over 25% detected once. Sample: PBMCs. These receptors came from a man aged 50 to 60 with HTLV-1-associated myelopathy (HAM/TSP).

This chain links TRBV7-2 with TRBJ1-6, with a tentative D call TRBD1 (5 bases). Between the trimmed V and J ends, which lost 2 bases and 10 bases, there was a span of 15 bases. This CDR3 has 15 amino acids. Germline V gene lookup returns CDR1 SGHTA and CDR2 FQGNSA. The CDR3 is CASSLRVVGDSPLHF. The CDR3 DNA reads TGTGCCAGCAGCTTAAGAGTCGTGGGGGACTCACCCCTCCACTTT.

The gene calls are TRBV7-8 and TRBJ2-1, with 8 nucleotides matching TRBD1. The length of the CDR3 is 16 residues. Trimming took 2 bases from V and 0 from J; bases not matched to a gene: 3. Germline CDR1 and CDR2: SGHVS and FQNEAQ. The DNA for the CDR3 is TGTGCCAGCAGCTTACCGCAGGGGGCCTCCTACAATGAGCAGTTCTTC. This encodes CASSLPQGASYNEQFF.

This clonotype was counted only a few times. The CDR3 sequence: CATNPDRTYEQYF. CDR3 bases: TGTGCCACAAATCCGGACCGCACCTACGAGCAGTACTTC. The chain employs TRBV19 and TRBJ2-7; D gene ambiguous. Trimming stripped 10 bases from V and 2 bases from J, with 15 bases between. The germline gives CDR1 LNHDA, CDR2 SQIVND (reference sequence). CDR3 length: 13 amino acids.

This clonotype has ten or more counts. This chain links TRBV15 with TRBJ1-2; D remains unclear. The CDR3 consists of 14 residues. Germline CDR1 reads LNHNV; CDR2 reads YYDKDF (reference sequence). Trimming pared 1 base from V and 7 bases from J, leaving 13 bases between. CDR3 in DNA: TGTGCCACCAGCAGAGGAGCGAGGGAGGTTGGCTACACCTTC. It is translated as CATSRGAREVGYTF.

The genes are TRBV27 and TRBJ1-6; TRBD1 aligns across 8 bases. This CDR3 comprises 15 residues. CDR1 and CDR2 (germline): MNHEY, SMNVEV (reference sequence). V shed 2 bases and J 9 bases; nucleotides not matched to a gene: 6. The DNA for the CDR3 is TGTGCCAGCAGTTTACTCGGACAGGGTGCTTCACCCCTCCACTTT. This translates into CASSLLGQGASPLHF.

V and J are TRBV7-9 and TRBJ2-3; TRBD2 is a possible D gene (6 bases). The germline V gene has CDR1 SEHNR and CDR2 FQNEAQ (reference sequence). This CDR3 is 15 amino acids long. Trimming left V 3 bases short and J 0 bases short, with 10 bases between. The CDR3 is CASSFVGTSTDTQYF. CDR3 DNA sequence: TGTGCCAGCAGCTTTGTGGGGACTAGCACAGATACGCAGTATTTT.

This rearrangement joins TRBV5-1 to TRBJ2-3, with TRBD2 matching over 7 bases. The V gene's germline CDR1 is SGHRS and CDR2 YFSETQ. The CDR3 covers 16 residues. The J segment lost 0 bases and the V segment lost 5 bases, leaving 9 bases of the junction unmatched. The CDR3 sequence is CASRPGGAGSTDTQYF. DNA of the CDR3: TGCGCCAGCAGGCCCGGGGGAGCGGGGAGCACAGATACGCAGTATTTT.

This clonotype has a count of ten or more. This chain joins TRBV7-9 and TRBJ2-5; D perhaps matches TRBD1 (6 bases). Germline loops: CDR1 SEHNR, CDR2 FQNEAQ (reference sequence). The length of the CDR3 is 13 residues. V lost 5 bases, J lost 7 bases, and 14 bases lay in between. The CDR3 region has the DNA TGTGCCAGCAGCCCCGACAGGACTGGGACCCAGTACTTC. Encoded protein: CASSPDRTGTQYF.

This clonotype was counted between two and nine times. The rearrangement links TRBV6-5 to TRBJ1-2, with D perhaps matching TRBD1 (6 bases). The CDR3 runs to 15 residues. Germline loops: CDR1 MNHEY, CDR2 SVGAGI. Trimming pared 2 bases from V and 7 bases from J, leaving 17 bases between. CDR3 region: CASSYGGGSPRGYTF. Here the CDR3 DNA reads TGTGCCAGCAGTTACGGAGGGGGGTCCCCCCGTGGCTACACCTTC.

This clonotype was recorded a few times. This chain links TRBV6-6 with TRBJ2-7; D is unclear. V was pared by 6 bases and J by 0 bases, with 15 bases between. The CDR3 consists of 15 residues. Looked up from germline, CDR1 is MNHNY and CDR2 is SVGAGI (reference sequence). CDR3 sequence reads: CASSLGAASSYEQYF. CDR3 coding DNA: TGTGCCAGCAGCCTAGGTGCAGCGAGCTCCTACGAGCAGTACTTC.

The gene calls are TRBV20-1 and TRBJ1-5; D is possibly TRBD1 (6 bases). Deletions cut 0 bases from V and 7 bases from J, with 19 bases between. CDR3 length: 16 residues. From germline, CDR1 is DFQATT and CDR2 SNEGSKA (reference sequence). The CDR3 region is CSARDPRRGALQPQHF. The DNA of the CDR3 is TGCAGTGCTAGAGATCCCCGCAGGGGAGCTCTACAGCCCCAGCATTTT.

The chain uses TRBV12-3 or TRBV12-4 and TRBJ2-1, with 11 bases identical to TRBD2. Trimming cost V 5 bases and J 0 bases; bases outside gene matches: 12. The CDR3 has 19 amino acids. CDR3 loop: CASSPGRLAGSSSYNEQFF. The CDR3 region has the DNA TGTGCCAGCAGTCCAGGGAGACTAGCGGGGTCGAGCTCCTACAATGAGCAGTTCTTC.

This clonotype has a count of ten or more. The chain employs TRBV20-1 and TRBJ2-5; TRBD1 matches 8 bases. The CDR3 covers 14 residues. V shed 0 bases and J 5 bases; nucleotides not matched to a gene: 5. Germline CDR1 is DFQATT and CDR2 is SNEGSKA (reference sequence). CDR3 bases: TGCAGTGCTAGAGATGAGCAGGGGGCTGAGACCCAGTACTTC. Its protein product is CSARDEQGAETQYF.

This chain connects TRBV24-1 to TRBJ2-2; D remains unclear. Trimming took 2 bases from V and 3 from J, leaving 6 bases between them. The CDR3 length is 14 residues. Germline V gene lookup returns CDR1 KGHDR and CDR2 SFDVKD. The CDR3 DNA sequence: TGTGCCACCAGTGATTATAAGGACACCGGGGAGCTGTTTTTT. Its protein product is CATSDYKDTGELFF.